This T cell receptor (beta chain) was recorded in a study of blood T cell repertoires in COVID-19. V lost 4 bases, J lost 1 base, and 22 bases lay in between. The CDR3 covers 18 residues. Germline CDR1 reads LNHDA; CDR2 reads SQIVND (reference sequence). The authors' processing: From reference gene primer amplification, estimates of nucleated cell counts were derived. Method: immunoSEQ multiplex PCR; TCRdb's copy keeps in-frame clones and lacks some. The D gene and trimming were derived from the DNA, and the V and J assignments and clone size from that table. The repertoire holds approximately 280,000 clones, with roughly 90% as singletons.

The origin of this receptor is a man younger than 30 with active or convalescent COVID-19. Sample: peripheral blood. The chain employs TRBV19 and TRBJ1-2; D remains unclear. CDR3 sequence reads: CASSRQLRIARDNYGYTF. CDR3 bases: TGTGCCAGTAGTAGACAACTCCGGATTGCGAGGGATAACTATGGCTACACCTTC.